These T cell receptor beta chains were read from a single sample in a study of control samples from healthy donors and cancer patients. Sequencing used immunoSEQ multiplex PCR; TCRdb keeps in-frame clones, though not all of them. The sample has 350,000 to 450,000 clones; approximately 90% are singletons. Sequencing was done on a sample of PBMCs. The origin of the receptors is a man in his forties or fifties with head and neck cancer. Both conserved end residues are part of each CDR3. Fields, in order: J gene, clone size, V gene, CDR3 protein. Clone size is shown for a subset of rows, as once, few, many or a class of expanded clone.

j_gene: TRBJ1-4; abundance: -; v_gene: TRBV7-8; CDR3aa: CASSFYNQGGIEKLFF
j_gene: TRBJ2-3; abundance: -; v_gene: TRBV7-2; CDR3aa: CASSAVGGRAGTDTQYF
j_gene: TRBJ2-3; abundance: -; v_gene: TRBV11-2; CDR3aa: CASSLGGSASTDTQYF
j_gene: TRBJ2-7; abundance: -; v_gene: TRBV6-6; CDR3aa: CASSLGLAGAGYEQYF
j_gene: TRBJ1-2; abundance: once; v_gene: TRBV6-5; CDR3aa: CATGATIGGYTF
j_gene: TRBJ1-5; abundance: -; v_gene: TRBV30; CDR3aa: CAWSEGGASNQPQHF
j_gene: TRBJ2-7; abundance: -; v_gene: TRBV18; CDR3aa: CASSLDRTLYEQYF
j_gene: TRBJ2-7; abundance: -; v_gene: TRBV10-3; CDR3aa: CAISDWGLAGGLGYEQYF
j_gene: TRBJ2-5; abundance: -; v_gene: TRBV28; CDR3aa: CASSSPRQAGQETQYF
j_gene: TRBJ2-7; abundance: -; v_gene: TRBV7-3; CDR3aa: CASSPRGGSYEQYF
j_gene: TRBJ1-1; abundance: -; v_gene: TRBV5-4; CDR3aa: CASSYPGSTEAFF
j_gene: TRBJ1-2; abundance: -; v_gene: TRBV4-1; CDR3aa: CASSQGRIPNYGYTF
j_gene: TRBJ2-3; abundance: -; v_gene: TRBV11-1; CDR3aa: CASGDTFTDTQYF
j_gene: TRBJ1-1; abundance: -; v_gene: TRBV14; CDR3aa: CASSQEQGVTEAFF
j_gene: TRBJ1-5; abundance: once; v_gene: TRBV20-1; CDR3aa: CSASGTGGGNQPQHF
j_gene: TRBJ1-3; abundance: -; v_gene: TRBV5-1; CDR3aa: CASSRTPGQGAGYSGNTIYF
j_gene: TRBJ1-1; abundance: -; v_gene: TRBV4-3; CDR3aa: CASSQDGQGTDTEAFF
j_gene: TRBJ2-2; abundance: -; v_gene: TRBV7-3; CDR3aa: CASSDNPRPSGTGELFF
j_gene: TRBJ1-4; abundance: -; v_gene: TRBV28; CDR3aa: CASRGLHEKLFF
j_gene: TRBJ2-7; abundance: -; v_gene: TRBV18; CDR3aa: CASSPPDADGLSYEQYF
j_gene: TRBJ1-3; abundance: once; v_gene: TRBV6-2/TRBV6-3; CDR3aa: CASSPTGGNTIYF
j_gene: TRBJ1-1; abundance: -; v_gene: TRBV18; CDR3aa: CASSPDGQLNTEAFF
j_gene: TRBJ2-3; abundance: -; v_gene: TRBV5-1; CDR3aa: CASSKYGTSTDTQYF
j_gene: TRBJ2-7; abundance: -; v_gene: TRBV7-9; CDR3aa: CASSPTGGALYEQYF
j_gene: TRBJ2-3; abundance: -; v_gene: TRBV6-4; CDR3aa: CASSEEGPGGADTQYF
j_gene: TRBJ2-5; abundance: -; v_gene: TRBV5-4; CDR3aa: CASSFGGREAQYF
j_gene: TRBJ2-5; abundance: -; v_gene: TRBV29-1; CDR3aa: CSGGLQETQYF
j_gene: TRBJ2-7; abundance: -; v_gene: TRBV6-2/TRBV6-3; CDR3aa: CASSPPLAGPYEQYF